Below are 18 T cell receptor beta chains sequenced from a single sample in a study of OX40 agonist ivuxolimab in advanced cancers. Produced via immunoSEQ multiplex PCR; TCRdb's table is partial and in-frame only. This sample has over 80,000 clones; approximately 84% occur once, and the top ten carry around 5.5%. Specimen: CD4+ or CD8+ T cells sorted from blood, collected in a trial of the OX40 agonist ivuxolimab. These receptors originate from an adult with an advanced solid tumor such as melanoma, head and neck, liver or kidney cancer.

The chain links TRBV7-9 to TRBJ2-1; D is possibly TRBD1 (5 bases). Germline CDR1 SEHNR, CDR2 FQNEAQ (reference sequence). The CDR3 runs 15 residues. V gave up 1 base and J gave up 4 bases, with 11 bases separating them. The CDR3 spells CASSLVETDYNEQFF. In DNA form, the CDR3 reads TGTGCCAGCAGCTTAGTAGAGACAGATTACAATGAGCAGTTCTTC.

This clone was detected only a few times. The chain joins TRBV2 to TRBJ1-5; tentatively, D is TRBD1 (5 bases). Trimming removed 8 bases from V and 2 bases from J, with 10 bases in between. CDR1 SNHLY and CDR2 FYNNEI come from the germline V gene. The CDR3 spans 13 residues. In nucleotides, the CDR3 is TGTGCCAGCTCGGGGGGACGCAATCAGCCCCAGCATTTT. Translation gives CASSGGRNQPQHF.

This clone was counted once. V and J are TRBV7-9 and TRBJ1-1; D is perhaps TRBD1 (6 bases). There are 13 residues in the CDR3. The germline CDR1 and CDR2 sequences are SEHNR and FQNEAQ (reference sequence). V was clipped by 3 bases and J by 1 base, with 6 bases between them. The CDR3 region is CASSFRGNTEAFF. In DNA form, the CDR3 reads TGTGCCAGCAGCTTCAGGGGGAACACTGAAGCTTTCTTT.

In its sample, this clone was seen a few times. V gene TRBV7-8 combines with J gene TRBJ2-2, with 8 nucleotides matching TRBD2. Germline CDR1 reads SGHVS; CDR2 reads FQNEAQ. The CDR3 contains 16 residues. Trimming at V came to 5 bases and at J to 8 bases, leaving 13 bases not matched to a gene. This CDR3 is CASSLFSGSRSGELFF. The CDR3 bases are TGTGCCAGCAGCCTATTCAGCGGGAGTCGATCGGGGGAGCTGTTTTTT.

The chain carries TRBV27 and TRBJ1-1; D remains ambiguous. V was trimmed by 0 bases and J by 4 bases, leaving 6 bases between them. The germline V gene has CDR1 MNHEY and CDR2 SMNVEV (reference sequence). The CDR3 covers 13 residues. The chain's CDR3 is CASSLSVGTEAFF. The CDR3 DNA reads as TGTGCCAGCAGTTTATCCGTGGGCACTGAAGCTTTCTTT.

V and J are TRBV7-2 and TRBJ1-1; D ambiguous. Trimming shortened V by 6 bases and J by 3 bases, and 11 bases separated the two germline ends. This CDR3 has 13 amino acids. Germline V gene data show CDR1 as SGHTA and CDR2 as FQGNSA. CDR3: CASSFRVDTEAFF. The CDR3 DNA is TGTGCCAGCAGTTTTAGGGTGGACACTGAAGCTTTCTTT.

This chain joins TRBV5-6 and TRBJ1-3; D not certain. The V end was cut by 0 bases, the J end by 0 bases, with 7 bases between. The CDR3 extends over 15 amino acids. In germline, CDR1 is SGHDT, CDR2 YYEEEE. The CDR3 nucleotides read TGTGCCAGCAGCTTGGGGGCACTCTCTGGAAACACCATATATTTT. Its protein is CASSLGALSGNTIYF.

The chain uses TRBV23-1 and TRBJ2-1; D is possibly TRBD1 (6 bases). TRBV23-1 has ORF status, its function being uncertain. The CDR3 spans 18 residues. The germline V and J ends were trimmed by 6 bases and 0 bases, with 21 bases remaining between them. Here the CDR3 reads CASSPLVQQGSSYNEQFF. CDR3 sequence (DNA): TGCGCCAGCAGCCCTCTCGTCCAGCAGGGGAGCTCCTACAATGAGCAGTTCTTC.

V gene TRBV5-4 combines with J gene TRBJ2-3; TRBD1 might be the D (6 bases). Trimming stripped 1 base from V and 0 bases from J, with 6 bases between. Germline values: CDR1 SGHNT, CDR2 YYREEE (reference sequence). The CDR3 covers 14 residues. DNA of the CDR3: TGTGCCAGCAGCTTGACAGGGAGCACAGATACGCAGTATTTT. Protein product: CASSLTGSTDTQYF. The variable domain in full, with the rest retrieved from reference TRBV5-4 and TRBJ2-3, is ETGVTQSPTHLIKTRGQQVTLRCSSQSGHNTVSWYQQALGQGPQFIFQYYREEENGRGNFPPRFSGLQFPNYSSELNVNALELDDSALYLCASSLTGSTDTQYFGPGTRLTVL.

The chain recombines TRBV2 with TRBJ1-2, with D maybe TRBD1 (5 bases). The CDR3 contains 13 residues. V lost 3 bases to trimming and J lost 8 bases, with 13 bases between them. CDR1 SNHLY and CDR2 FYNNEI come from the germline V gene. The CDR3: CASSEGDERGYTF. The CDR3 DNA reads TGTGCCAGCAGTGAGGGGGACGAAAGGGGCTACACCTTC.

The chain is built from TRBV2 and TRBJ2-1; 10 positions match TRBD1. Trimming cost V 6 bases and J 2 bases; bases outside gene matches: 4. CDR1 and CDR2 from the germline V gene are SNHLY and FYNNEI. The CDR3 loop spans 15 amino acids. The CDR3 DNA sequence: TGTGCCAGCAGCCTAGGACAGGGGGCCTACAATGAGCAGTTCTTC. It codes for CASSLGQGAYNEQFF.

This rearrangement joins TRBV7-8 to TRBJ2-7, with 11 positions matching TRBD2. There are 18 residues in the CDR3. Germline lookup yields CDR1 SGHVS and CDR2 FQNEAQ. After removal of 4 bases from V and 4 bases from J, the junction contained 15 bases not matched to a gene. The CDR3 here is CASSSQTSGATLGYEQYF. As DNA, the CDR3 is TGTGCCAGCAGCTCGCAGACTAGCGGGGCAACTCTCGGGTACGAGCAGTACTTC.

The chain links TRBV10-3 to TRBJ2-7, with 9 bases fitting TRBD1. The CDR3 totals 13 residues. CDR1 is ENHRY and CDR2 is SYGVKD in the germline V gene. The J segment lost 12 bases and the V segment lost 5 bases, leaving 11 bases of the junction unmatched. In nucleotides, the CDR3 is TGTGCCATCAGTATGGACAGGGGACGACCGGGGTACTTC. As protein: CAISMDRGRPGYF.

This chain links TRBV6-5 with TRBJ1-2; D not resolved. There are 12 residues in the CDR3. In germline, CDR1 is MNHEY, CDR2 SVGAGI. V lost 4 bases and J 4 bases, leaving 7 bases between the germline ends. This CDR3 is CASSSAPYGYTF. CDR3 nucleotides: TGTGCCAGCAGTTCCGCCCCCTATGGCTACACCTTC.

The V and J genes are TRBV27 and TRBJ1-6, with D possibly TRBD1 on 5 matching bases. Germline CDR1 is MNHEY and CDR2 is SMNVEV (reference sequence). The CDR3 sequence is 15 residues long. Trimming took 6 bases from V and 4 from J, leaving 13 bases between them. CDR3 nucleotide sequence: TGTGCCAGCAGGCCAGGGTACGGGTATAATTCACCCCTCCACTTT. Protein sequence: CASRPGYGYNSPLHF.

The chain joins TRBV7-9 to TRBJ1-1; no clear D. V gave up 5 bases and J gave up 3 bases, with 13 bases separating them. Looked up from germline, CDR1 is SEHNR and CDR2 is FQNEAQ (reference sequence). The CDR3 has 14 residues. CDR3 bases: TGTGCCAGCAGCCTCCGAAACCTAGACACTGAAGCTTTCTTT. Translating gives CASSLRNLDTEAFF.

The chain uses TRBV14 and TRBJ1-1; 9 positions match TRBD1. With V trimmed by 4 bases and J by 7 bases, 7 bases remained unmatched. Germline V CDR1 and CDR2: SGHDN, FVKESK. The CDR3 runs to 14 residues. The CDR3 here is CASSLTGTGYEAFF. In nucleotides, the CDR3 is TGTGCCAGCAGCCTCACCGGGACAGGGTATGAAGCTTTCTTT.

V and J are TRBV28 and TRBJ2-7, with D maybe TRBD2 (6 bases). The V end lost 6 bases, the J end lost 5 bases, and 20 bases lay between the germline ends. Germline V gene lookup returns CDR1 MDHEN and CDR2 SYDVKM. The CDR3 loop spans 15 amino acids. CDR3 sequence reads: CASSVAGTLRHEQYF. As DNA, the CDR3 is TGTGCCAGCAGCGTCGCCGGGACTCTGAGGCACGAGCAGTACTTC. Variable domain in full (rest from reference TRBV28 and TRBJ2-7): DVKVTQSSRYLVKRTGEKVFLECVQDMDHENMFWYRQDPGLGLRLIYFSYDVKMKEKGDIPEGYSVSREKKERFSLILESASTNQTSMYLCASSVAGTLRHEQYFGPGTRLTVT.